This T cell receptor beta chain was sequenced during a study of OX40 agonist ivuxolimab in advanced cancers. The CDR3 consists of 15 residues. The V gene's germline CDR1 is SGDLS and CDR2 YYNGEE. Trimming removed 0 bases from V and 4 bases from J, with 12 bases in between. Profiling relied on immunoSEQ multiplex PCR, and the TCRdb table lists in-frame clones only, not all of them. This sample has some 19,000 clones, with 60% to 85% found just once. Here the sequenced sample was CD4+ or CD8+ T cells sorted from blood, taken in a trial of the OX40 agonist ivuxolimab. J is TRBJ2-3 and V is TRBV9; D possibly corresponds to TRBD1 (5 bases). The TCR was taken from an adult with an advanced solid tumor such as melanoma, head and neck, liver or kidney cancer. CDR3 in amino acids: CASSVEGQGPDTQYF. In DNA form, the CDR3 reads TGTGCCAGCAGCGTAGAGGGTCAGGGTCCAGATACGCAGTATTTT.